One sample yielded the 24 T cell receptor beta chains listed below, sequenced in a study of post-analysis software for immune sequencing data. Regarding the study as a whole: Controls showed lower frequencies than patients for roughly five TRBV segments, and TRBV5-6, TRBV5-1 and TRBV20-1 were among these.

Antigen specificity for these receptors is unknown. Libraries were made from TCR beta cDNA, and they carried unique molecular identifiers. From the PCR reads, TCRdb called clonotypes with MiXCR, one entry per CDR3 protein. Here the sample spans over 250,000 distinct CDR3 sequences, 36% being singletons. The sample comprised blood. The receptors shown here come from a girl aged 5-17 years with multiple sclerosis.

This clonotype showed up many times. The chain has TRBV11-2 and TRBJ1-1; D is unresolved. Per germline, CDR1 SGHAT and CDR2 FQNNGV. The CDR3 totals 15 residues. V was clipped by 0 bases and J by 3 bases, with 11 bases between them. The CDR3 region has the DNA TGTGCCAGCAGCTTAGATCCATCATCGGACACTGAAGCTTTCTTT. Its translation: CASSLDPSSDTEAFF.

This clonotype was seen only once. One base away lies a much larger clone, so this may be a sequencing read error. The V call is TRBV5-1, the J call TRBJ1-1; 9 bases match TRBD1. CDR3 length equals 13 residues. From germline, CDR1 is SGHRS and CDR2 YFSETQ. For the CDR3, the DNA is TGCGCCGGCAGGGACAGGGCGAACACTGAAGCTTTCTTT. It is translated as CAGRDRANTEAFF.

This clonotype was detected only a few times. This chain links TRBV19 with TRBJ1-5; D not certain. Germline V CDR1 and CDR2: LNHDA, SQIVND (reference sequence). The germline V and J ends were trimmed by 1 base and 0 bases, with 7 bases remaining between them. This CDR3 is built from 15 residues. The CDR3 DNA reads TGTGCCAGTAGTATAGGTAGTTTTAGCAATCAGCCCCAGCATTTT. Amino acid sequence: CASSIGSFSNQPQHF. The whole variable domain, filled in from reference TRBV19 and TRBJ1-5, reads DGGITQSPKYLFRKEGQNVTLSCEQNLNHDAMYWYRQDPGQGLRLIYYSQIVNDFQKGDIAEGYSVSREKKESFPLTVTSAQKNPTAFYLCASSIGSFSNQPQHFGDGTRLSIL.

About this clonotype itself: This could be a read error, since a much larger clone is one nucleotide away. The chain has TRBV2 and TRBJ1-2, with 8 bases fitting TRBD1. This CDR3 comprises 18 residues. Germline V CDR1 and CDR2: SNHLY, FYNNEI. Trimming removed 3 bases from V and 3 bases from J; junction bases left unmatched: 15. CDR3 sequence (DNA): TGTGCCAGCAGTGATGGTGGTGGGACAGGTGGGGGCCACTATGGCTACACCTTC. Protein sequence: CASSDGGGTGGGHYGYTF.

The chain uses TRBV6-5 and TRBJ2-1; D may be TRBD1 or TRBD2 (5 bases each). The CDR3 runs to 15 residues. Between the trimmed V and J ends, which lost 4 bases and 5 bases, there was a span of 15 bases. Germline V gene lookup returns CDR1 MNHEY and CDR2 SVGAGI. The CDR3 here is CASSSHRDGNNEQFF. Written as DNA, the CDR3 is TGTGCCAGCAGTTCCCACCGGGACGGAAACAATGAGCAGTTCTTC.

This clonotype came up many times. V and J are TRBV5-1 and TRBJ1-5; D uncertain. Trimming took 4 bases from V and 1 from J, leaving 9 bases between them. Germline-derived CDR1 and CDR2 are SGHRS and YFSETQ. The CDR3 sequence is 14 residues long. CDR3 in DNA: TGCGCCAGCAGCACCGGTGTAAGCAATCAGCCCCAGCATTTT. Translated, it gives CASSTGVSNQPQHF.

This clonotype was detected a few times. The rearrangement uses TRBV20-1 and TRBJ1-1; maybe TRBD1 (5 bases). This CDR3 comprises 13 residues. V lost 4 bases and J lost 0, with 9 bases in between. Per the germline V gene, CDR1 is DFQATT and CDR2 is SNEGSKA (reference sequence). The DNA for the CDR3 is TGCAGTGCTAAGCCGACAGTGAACACTGAAGCTTTCTTT. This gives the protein CSAKPTVNTEAFF.

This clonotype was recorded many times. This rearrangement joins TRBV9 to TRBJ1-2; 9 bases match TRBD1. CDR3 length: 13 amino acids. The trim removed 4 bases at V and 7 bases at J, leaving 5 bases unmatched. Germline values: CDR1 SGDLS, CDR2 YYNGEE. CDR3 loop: CASSHRDRAGYTF. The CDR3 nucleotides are TGTGCCAGCAGCCACCGGGACAGGGCTGGCTACACCTTC.

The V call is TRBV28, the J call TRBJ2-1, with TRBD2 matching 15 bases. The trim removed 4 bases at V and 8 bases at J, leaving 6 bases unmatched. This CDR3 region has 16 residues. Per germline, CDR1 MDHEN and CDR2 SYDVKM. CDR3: CASSSGLAGGPDEQFF. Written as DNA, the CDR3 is TGTGCCAGCAGTTCCGGACTAGCGGGAGGGCCGGATGAGCAGTTCTTC.

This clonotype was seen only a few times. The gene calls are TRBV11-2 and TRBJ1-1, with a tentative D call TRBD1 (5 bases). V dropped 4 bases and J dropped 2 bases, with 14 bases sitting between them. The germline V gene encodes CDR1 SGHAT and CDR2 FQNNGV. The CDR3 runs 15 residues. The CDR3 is CASSSRWGGNTEAFF. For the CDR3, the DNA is TGTGCCAGCAGCTCCCGTTGGGGGGGAAACACTGAAGCTTTCTTT.

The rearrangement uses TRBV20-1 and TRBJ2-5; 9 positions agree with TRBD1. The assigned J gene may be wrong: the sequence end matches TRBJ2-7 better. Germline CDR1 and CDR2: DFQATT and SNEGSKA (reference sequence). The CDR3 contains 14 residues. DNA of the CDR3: TGCAGTGTTCAAACAGGGGGCGAAGTACGCGAGCAGTACTTC. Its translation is CSVQTGGEVREQYF.

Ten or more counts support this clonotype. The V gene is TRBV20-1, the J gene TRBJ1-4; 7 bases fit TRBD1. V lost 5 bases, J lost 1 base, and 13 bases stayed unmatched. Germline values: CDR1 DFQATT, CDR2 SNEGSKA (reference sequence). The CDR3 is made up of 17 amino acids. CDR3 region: CSAHRSAGGGTNEKLFF. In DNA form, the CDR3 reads TGCAGTGCTCACCGTTCGGCAGGGGGGGGAACTAATGAAAAACTGTTTTTT.

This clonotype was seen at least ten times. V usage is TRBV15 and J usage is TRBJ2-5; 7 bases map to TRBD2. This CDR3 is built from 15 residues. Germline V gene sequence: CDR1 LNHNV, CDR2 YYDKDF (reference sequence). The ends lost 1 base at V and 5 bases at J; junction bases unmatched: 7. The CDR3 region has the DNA TGTGCCACCAGCAGAGGCGGGGAGGGTTGGGAGACCCAGTACTTC. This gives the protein CATSRGGEGWETQYF.

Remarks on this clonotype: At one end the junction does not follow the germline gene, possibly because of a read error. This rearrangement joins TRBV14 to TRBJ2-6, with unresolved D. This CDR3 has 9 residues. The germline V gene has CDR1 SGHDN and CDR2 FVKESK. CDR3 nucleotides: TGTGCCAGCAGCCAAGCGCTGAGTTTC. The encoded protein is CASSQALSF.

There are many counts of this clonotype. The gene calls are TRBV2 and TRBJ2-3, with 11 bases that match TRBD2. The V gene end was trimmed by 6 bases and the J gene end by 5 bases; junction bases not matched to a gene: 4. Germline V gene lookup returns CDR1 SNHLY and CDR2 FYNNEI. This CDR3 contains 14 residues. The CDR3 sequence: CASSKLAGEDTQYF. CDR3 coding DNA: TGTGCCAGCAGCAAACTAGCGGGGGAAGATACGCAGTATTTT.

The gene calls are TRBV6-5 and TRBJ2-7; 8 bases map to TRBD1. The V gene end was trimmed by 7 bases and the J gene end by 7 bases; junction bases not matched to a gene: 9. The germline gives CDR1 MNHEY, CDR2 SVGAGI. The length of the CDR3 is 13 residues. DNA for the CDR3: TGTGCCAGCATCGGACAGGGACGTAATGAGCAGTACTTC. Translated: CASIGQGRNEQYF.

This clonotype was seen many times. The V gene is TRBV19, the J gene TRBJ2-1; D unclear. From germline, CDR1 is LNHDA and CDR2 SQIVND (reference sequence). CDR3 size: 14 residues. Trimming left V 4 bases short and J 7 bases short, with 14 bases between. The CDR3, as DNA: TGTGCCAGTAGTAAAGTATCCCGACTTAATGAGCAGTTCTTC. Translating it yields CASSKVSRLNEQFF.

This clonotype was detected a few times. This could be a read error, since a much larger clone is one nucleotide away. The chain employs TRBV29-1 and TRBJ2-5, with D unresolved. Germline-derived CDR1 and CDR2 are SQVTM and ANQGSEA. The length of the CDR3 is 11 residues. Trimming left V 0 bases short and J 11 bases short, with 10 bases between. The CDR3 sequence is CSVEEDNEQYF. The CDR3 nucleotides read TGCAGCGTTGAAGAAGACAATGAGCAGTACTTC.

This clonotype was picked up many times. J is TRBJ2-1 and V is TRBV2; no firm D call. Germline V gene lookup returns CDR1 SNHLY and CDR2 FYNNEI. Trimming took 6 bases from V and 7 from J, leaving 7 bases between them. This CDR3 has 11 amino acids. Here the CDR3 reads CASRANNEQFF. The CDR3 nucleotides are TGTGCCAGCAGGGCGAATAATGAGCAGTTCTTC.

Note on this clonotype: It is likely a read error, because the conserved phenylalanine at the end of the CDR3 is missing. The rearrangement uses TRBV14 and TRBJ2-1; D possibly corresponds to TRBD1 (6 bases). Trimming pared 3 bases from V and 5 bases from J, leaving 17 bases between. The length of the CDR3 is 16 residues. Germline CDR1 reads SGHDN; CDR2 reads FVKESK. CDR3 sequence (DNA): TGTGCCAGCAGCCAGGCGCAGGGGTTACCCAACAATGAGCAGTTCTTA. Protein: CASSQAQGLPNNEQFL.

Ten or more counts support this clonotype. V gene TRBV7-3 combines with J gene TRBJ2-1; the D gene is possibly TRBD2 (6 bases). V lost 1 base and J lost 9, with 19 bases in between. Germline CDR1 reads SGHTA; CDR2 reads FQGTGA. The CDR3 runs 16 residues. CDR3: CASSLSSVRRGSEQFF. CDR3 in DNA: TGTGCCAGCAGCTTAAGCAGCGTTAGGAGGGGCAGTGAGCAGTTCTTC.

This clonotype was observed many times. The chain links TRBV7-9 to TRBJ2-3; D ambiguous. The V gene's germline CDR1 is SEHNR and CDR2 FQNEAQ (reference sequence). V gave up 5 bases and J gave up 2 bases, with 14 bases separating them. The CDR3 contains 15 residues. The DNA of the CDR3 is TGTGCCAGCAGCCCGGCCCCCGAAACCACAGATACGCAGTATTTT. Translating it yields CASSPAPETTDTQYF.

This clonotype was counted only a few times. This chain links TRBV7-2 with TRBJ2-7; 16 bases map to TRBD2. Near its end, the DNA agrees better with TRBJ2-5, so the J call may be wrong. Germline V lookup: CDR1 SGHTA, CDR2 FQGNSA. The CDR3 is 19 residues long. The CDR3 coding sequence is TGTGCCAGCAGCTTGAAACCGGGACTAGCGGGAGGGCCGCGGGAGACCCAGTACTTC. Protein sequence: CASSLKPGLAGGPRETQYF.

CDR3 nucleotide sequence: TGTGCCAGCACCTCCATGTTGGGGGTCTACGAGCAGTACTTC. Protein: CASTSMLGVYEQYF. This rearrangement joins TRBV7-2 to TRBJ2-7; D might be TRBD1 or TRBD2, each matching 5 bases. Trimming cost V 7 bases and J 3 bases, with 16 bases left between them. The germline V gene has CDR1 SGHTA and CDR2 FQGNSA. The CDR3 runs 14 residues.